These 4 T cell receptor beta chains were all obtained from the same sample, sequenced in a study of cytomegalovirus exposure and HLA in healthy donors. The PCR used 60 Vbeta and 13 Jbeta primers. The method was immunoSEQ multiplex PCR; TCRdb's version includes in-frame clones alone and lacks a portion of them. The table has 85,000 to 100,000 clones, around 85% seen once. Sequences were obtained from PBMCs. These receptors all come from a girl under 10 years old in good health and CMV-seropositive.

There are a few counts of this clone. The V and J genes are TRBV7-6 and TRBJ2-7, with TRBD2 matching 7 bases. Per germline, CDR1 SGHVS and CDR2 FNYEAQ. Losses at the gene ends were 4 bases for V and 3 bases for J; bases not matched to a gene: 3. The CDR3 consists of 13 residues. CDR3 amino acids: CASSWGGSYEQYF. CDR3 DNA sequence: TGTGCCAGCAGCTGGGGGGGGAGCTACGAGCAGTACTTC.

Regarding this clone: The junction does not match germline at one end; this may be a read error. The CDR3 bases are TGTGCCACCAGCACCCGGGACCTTGTCCACAGGGGGGATCAGCCCCAGAATTTT. Residues: CATSTRDLVHRGDQPQNF. The rearrangement uses TRBV15 and TRBJ1-5, with 8 bases aligning to TRBD1. Germline V lookup: CDR1 LNHNV, CDR2 YYDKDF (reference sequence). This CDR3 spans 18 amino acids. The full variable domain, completed using reference TRBV15 and TRBJ1-5, is DAMVIQNPRYQVTQFGKPVTLSCSQTLNHNVMYWYQQKSSQAPKLLFHYYDKDFNNEADTPDNFQSRRPNTSFCFLDIRSPGLGDTAMYLCATSTRDLVHRGDQPQNFGDGTRLSIL.

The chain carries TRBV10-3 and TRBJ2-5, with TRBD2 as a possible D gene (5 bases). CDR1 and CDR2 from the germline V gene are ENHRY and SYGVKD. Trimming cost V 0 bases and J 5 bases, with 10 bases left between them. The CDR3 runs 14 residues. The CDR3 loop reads CAISESRVGETQYF. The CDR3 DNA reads TGTGCCATCAGTGAGTCGAGGGTCGGGGAGACCCAGTACTTC.

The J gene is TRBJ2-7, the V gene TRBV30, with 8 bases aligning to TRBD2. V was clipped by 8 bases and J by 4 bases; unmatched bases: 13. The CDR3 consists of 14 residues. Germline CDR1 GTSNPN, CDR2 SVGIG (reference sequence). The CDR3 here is CAGRSGSQLYEQYF. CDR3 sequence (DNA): TGTGCCGGACGAAGCGGGAGCCAACTTTACGAGCAGTACTTC.